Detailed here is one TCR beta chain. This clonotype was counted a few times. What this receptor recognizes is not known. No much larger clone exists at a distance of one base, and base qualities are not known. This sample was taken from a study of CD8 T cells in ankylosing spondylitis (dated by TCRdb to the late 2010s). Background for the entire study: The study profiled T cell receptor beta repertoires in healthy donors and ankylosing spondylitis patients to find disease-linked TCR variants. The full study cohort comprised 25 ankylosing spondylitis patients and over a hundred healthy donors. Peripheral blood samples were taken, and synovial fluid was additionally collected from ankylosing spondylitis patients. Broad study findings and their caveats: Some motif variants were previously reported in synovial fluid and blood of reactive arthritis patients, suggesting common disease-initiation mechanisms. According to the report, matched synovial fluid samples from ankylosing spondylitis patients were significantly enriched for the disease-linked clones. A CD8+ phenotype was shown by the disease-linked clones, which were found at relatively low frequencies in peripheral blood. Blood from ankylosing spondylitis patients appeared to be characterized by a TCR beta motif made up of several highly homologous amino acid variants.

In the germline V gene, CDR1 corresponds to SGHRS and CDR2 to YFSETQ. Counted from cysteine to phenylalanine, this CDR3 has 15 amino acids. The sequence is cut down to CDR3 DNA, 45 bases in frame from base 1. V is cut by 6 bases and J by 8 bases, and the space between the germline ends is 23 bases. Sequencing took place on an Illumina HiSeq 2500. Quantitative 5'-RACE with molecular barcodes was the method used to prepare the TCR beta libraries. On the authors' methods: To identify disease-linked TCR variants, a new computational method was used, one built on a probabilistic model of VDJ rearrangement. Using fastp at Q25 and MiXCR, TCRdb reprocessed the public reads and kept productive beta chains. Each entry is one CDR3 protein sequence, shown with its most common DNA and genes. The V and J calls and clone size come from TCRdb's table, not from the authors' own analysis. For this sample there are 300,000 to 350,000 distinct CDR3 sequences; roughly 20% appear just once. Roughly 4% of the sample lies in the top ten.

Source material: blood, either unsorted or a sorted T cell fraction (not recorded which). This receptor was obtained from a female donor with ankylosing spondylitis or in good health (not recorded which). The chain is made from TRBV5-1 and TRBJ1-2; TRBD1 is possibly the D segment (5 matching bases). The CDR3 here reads CASNHLSGTPRGYTF. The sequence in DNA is TGCGCCAGCAACCACTTGTCCGGGACCCCGCGGGGCTACACCTTC.